The clone carrying this T cell receptor beta chain has just one count. The target antigen is unknown. The protocol was immunoSEQ multiplex PCR, while the TCRdb copy is restricted to in-frame clones and leaves out a portion. The sample records around 99,000 clones, 60% to 70% being singletons. This specimen belongs to a study of shared clonotypes between healthy human individuals. Study-wide results and limits: Researchers found naive subsets generally carried larger estimated richness than memory subsets.

Sequences were obtained from memory CD8+ T cells sorted from blood. Subset of the sample: CD45RO+ cells pooled with CCR7-negative TemRA cells. This TCR was sampled from a young man in good health.

CDR3: CASIPLAGDTDTQYF. In DNA, the CDR3 is TGTGCCAGCATACCACTAGCGGGGGACACAGATACGCAGTATTTT. This sequence joins TRBV25-1 and TRBJ2-3; 11 nucleotides match TRBD2. Germline V gene data show CDR1 as MGHDK and CDR2 as SYGVNS. This CDR3 spans 15 amino acids. With 7 bases clipped from V and 2 bases from J, the junction kept 5 bases outside the gene matches.